The 22 T cell receptor beta chains below were found in one sample sequenced in a study of shared clonotypes between healthy human individuals. Data came from immunoSEQ multiplex PCR; TCRdb stores just in-frame clones and leaves some out. The sample records about 1 million clones, 65% to 75% being singletons. The sample comprised memory CD4+ T cells sorted from blood. Indicated subset: CD45RA-negative fraction. The receptor source for this set is a man aged 18 to 30 in good health.

The rearrangement uses TRBV30 and TRBJ1-4; the D is unclear. Trimming left V 1 base short and J 6 bases short, with 15 bases between. CDR3 length equals 15 residues. Germline V CDR1 and CDR2: GTSNPN, SVGIG (reference sequence). The CDR3 DNA reads TGTGCCTGGAGTGGGGCAGGAGCCAACGATGAAAAACTGTTTTTT. Its translation is CAWSGAGANDEKLFF.

The chain combines TRBV4-2 with TRBJ1-1; D is uncertain. Germline CDR1 LGHNA, CDR2 YNFKEQ. This CDR3 region has 15 residues. V was shortened by 0 bases and J by 5 bases, with 13 bases between the two germline ends. CDR3 region: CASSQDRARGTEAFF. The CDR3 region has the DNA TGTGCCAGCAGCCAAGATCGGGCCAGAGGAACTGAAGCTTTCTTT.

The gene calls are TRBV7-2 and TRBJ2-1; TRBD1 matches at 7 bases. The V gene end was trimmed by 2 bases and the J gene end by 3 bases; junction bases not matched to a gene: 4. The germline CDR1 and CDR2 sequences are SGHTA and FQGNSA. The CDR3 is 15 amino acids. The CDR3 DNA reads as TGTGCCAGCAGCTTAACCGGGGACAGCTACAATGAGCAGTTCTTC. This translates into CASSLTGDSYNEQFF.

This CDR3 reads CASSLGLAGGLNEQFF. CDR3 nucleotide sequence: TGCGCCAGCAGCTTGGGACTAGCGGGAGGGCTCAATGAGCAGTTCTTC. This sequence joins TRBV5-1 and TRBJ2-1; the match to TRBD2 covers 14 bases. The CDR3 consists of 16 residues. After removal of 0 bases from V and 6 bases from J, the junction contained 2 bases not matched to a gene. Germline CDR1 reads SGHRS; CDR2 reads YFSETQ.

This clone came up once. CDR3 protein: CATRQPPDTQYF. The CDR3 nucleotides read TGTGCCACGAGACAGCCCCCAGATACGCAGTATTTT. V gene TRBV19 combines with J gene TRBJ2-3; a weak D match, TRBD1 (5 bases). V gave up 10 bases and J gave up 4 bases, with 12 bases separating them. The germline V gene encodes CDR1 LNHDA and CDR2 SQIVND (reference sequence). There are 12 residues in the CDR3.

This clone was observed a handful of times. The chain joins TRBV10-3 to TRBJ2-2; D is unresolved. The CDR3 contains 13 residues. V gave up 3 bases and J gave up 4 bases, with 6 bases separating them. The germline V gene has CDR1 ENHRY and CDR2 SYGVKD. CDR3 DNA: TGTGCCATCAGTGAACAGACCACCGGGGAGCTGTTTTTT. This codes for CAISEQTTGELFF.

The chain recombines TRBV4-2 with TRBJ2-1; 13 nucleotides agree with TRBD2. The V and J ends lost 4 bases and 12 bases, in that order; junction bases with no gene match: 3. The CDR3 runs to 13 residues. Germline V gene data show CDR1 as LGHNA and CDR2 as YNFKEQ. In DNA form, the CDR3 reads TGTGCCAGCAGCCTGGGACTAGCGGGGCTGCAGTTCTTC. Encoded protein: CASSLGLAGLQFF.

The chain recombines TRBV5-1 with TRBJ2-4; either TRBD1 or TRBD2 may supply D (6 bases each). This CDR3 contains 14 residues. V lost 4 bases and J 8 bases, leaving 16 bases between the germline ends. Germline lookup yields CDR1 SGHRS and CDR2 YFSETQ. The DNA of the CDR3 is TGCGCCAGCAGCGGAGGGGGGCCGTTAGACATTCAGTACTTC. It translates to CASSGGGPLDIQYF.

This clone was picked up one time. The genes are TRBV14 and TRBJ2-7; tentatively, D is TRBD2 (6 bases). The CDR3 is made up of 15 amino acids. The V end lost 1 base, the J end lost 5 bases, and 15 bases lay between the germline ends. Germline values: CDR1 SGHDN, CDR2 FVKESK. The CDR3 DNA sequence: TGTGCCAGCAGCCAAGGAGTCGGGACTCCCCACGAGCAGTACTTC. Translating gives CASSQGVGTPHEQYF.

V and J are TRBV18 and TRBJ1-1; unclear D gene. In germline, CDR1 is KGHSH, CDR2 LQKENI. The V end was cut by 3 bases, the J end by 1 base, with 9 bases between. The CDR3 runs to 14 residues. The CDR3 is CASSPSNANTEAFF. The CDR3, as DNA: TGTGCCAGCTCACCGTCAAATGCGAACACTGAAGCTTTCTTT.

The rearrangement uses TRBV7-2 and TRBJ2-6; no reliable D call. CDR3 length equals 16 residues. Germline CDR1 reads SGHTA; CDR2 reads FQGNSA. Trimming cost V 5 bases and J 2 bases, with 13 bases left between them. CDR3 loop: CASSVSTTTGANVLTF. The CDR3 DNA sequence: TGTGCCAGCAGCGTTAGTACTACGACTGGGGCCAACGTCCTGACTTTC.

The CDR3 loop reads CASSEFGTLHF. The CDR3 nucleotides read TGTGCCAGCAGTGAATTTGGCACCCTCCACTTT. The V gene is TRBV6-1, the J gene TRBJ1-6; D uncertain. This CDR3 is 11 amino acids long. V lost 2 bases, J lost 14 bases, and 7 bases lay in between. Looked up from germline, CDR1 is MNHNS and CDR2 is SASEGT.

This clone has ten or more counts. This CDR3 is also generated by other DNA sequences in the sample. The rearrangement uses TRBV19 and TRBJ2-3; TRBD2 is a possible D gene (5 bases). Between the trimmed V and J ends, which lost 10 bases and 6 bases, there was a span of 11 bases. CDR1 and CDR2 from the germline V gene are LNHDA and SQIVND (reference sequence). The CDR3 has 11 residues. CDR3 bases: TGTGCCACAAAATCGGGGGATACGCAGTATTTT. Translation: CATKSGDTQYF.

The V and J genes are TRBV4-1 and TRBJ2-1; maybe TRBD2 (5 bases). The CDR3 length is 16 residues. In germline, CDR1 is MGHRA, CDR2 YSYEKL. V was cut by 3 bases and J by 2 bases, with 14 bases left in between. This chain's CDR3 is CASSQPGLTTYNEQFF. The CDR3 DNA is TGCGCCAGCAGCCAGCCGGGGTTAACAACCTACAATGAGCAGTTCTTC.

The chain is built from TRBV11-1 and TRBJ2-3; D perhaps matches TRBD2 (6 bases). V lost 5 bases and J 2 bases, leaving 14 bases between the germline ends. The CDR3 totals 15 residues. Germline V gene data show CDR1 as SGHAT and CDR2 as FQDESV (reference sequence). Here the CDR3 DNA reads TGTGCCAGCAGCCGCCGGGGGACCTTCACAGATACGCAGTATTTT. This sequence encodes CASSRRGTFTDTQYF.

In regard to this clone: The same CDR3 also results from other DNA sequences found in this sample. The chain recombines TRBV6-1 with TRBJ2-7; D unclear. The V end was cut by 0 bases, the J end by 0 bases, with 12 bases between. Germline lookup yields CDR1 MNHNS and CDR2 SASEGT. The CDR3 sequence is 16 residues long. CDR3 DNA: TGTGCCAGCAGTGAAGCGGGCGGCTGGAGCTCCTACGAGCAGTACTTC. Translated: CASSEAGGWSSYEQYF.

The rearrangement joins TRBV19 to TRBJ1-6, with TRBD1 identical over 7 bases. V was clipped by 9 bases and J by 6 bases; unmatched bases: 5. The CDR3 is 13 residues long. Per the germline V gene, CDR1 is LNHDA and CDR2 is SQIVND (reference sequence). In DNA form, the CDR3 reads TGTGCCAGGACCGGGACAGCTAATTCACCCCTCCACTTT. Translating gives CARTGTANSPLHF. The full variable domain, in which reference TRBV19 and TRBJ1-6 provide the parts outside the CDR3, is DGGITQSPKYLFRKEGQNVTLSCEQNLNHDAMYWYRQDPGQGLRLIYYSQIVNDFQKGDIAEGYSVSREKKESFPLTVTSAQKNPTAFYLCARTGTANSPLHFGNGTRLTVT.

V is TRBV4-1 and J is TRBJ2-3; D is unresolved. The V end lost 1 base, the J end lost 8 bases, and 10 bases lay between the germline ends. Germline assignment: CDR1 MGHRA and CDR2 YSYEKL. This CDR3 has 13 amino acids. The CDR3 spells CASSQVEASTQYF. In DNA, the CDR3 is TGCGCCAGCAGCCAAGTCGAAGCCTCTACGCAGTATTTT.

The chain links TRBV9 to TRBJ1-3; 7 bases are a match to TRBD1. Germline trimming cut 3 bases from V and 4 bases from J; bases unmatched to any gene: 10. The CDR3 is 16 amino acids. Germline V CDR1 and CDR2: SGDLS, YYNGEE. CDR3 sequence: CASSALTGTAGNTIYF. In DNA, the CDR3 is TGTGCCAGCAGCGCTTTGACCGGGACAGCGGGAAACACCATATATTTT.

The chain joins TRBV5-1 to TRBJ2-3; 8 nucleotides match TRBD2. Germline CDR1 reads SGHRS; CDR2 reads YFSETQ. Trimming took 5 bases from V and 2 from J; bases not matched to a gene: 10. This CDR3 region has 16 residues. This CDR3 is CASRPVAGTSTDTQYF. In nucleotides, the CDR3 is TGCGCCAGCAGACCAGTAGCGGGAACATCCACAGATACGCAGTATTTT. The full variable domain, rest sourced from reference TRBV5-1 and TRBJ2-3, is KAGVTQTPRYLIKTRGQQVTLSCSPISGHRSVSWYQQTPGQGLQFLFEYFSETQRNKGNFPGRFSGRQFSNSRSEMNVSTLELGDSALYLCASRPVAGTSTDTQYFGPGTRLTVL.

This chain joins TRBV27 and TRBJ1-5, with 7 bases fitting TRBD1. J gave up 0 bases and V 6 bases, and 14 bases lay outside the gene matches. CDR1 is MNHEY, CDR2 SMNVEV, per germline (reference sequence). This CDR3 comprises 18 residues. CDR3 in DNA: TGTGCCAGCAGCCCGAAACCCCCGACAGGGAATAGCAATCAGCCCCAGCATTTT. It encodes CASSPKPPTGNSNQPQHF.

The CDR3 spells CASSYGGRNTEAFF. The DNA for the CDR3 is TGTGCCAGCAGTTATGGGGGAAGGAACACTGAAGCTTTCTTT. This chain uses TRBV6-5 with TRBJ1-1; possibly TRBD1 for D (5 bases). Per the germline V gene, CDR1 is MNHEY and CDR2 is SVGAGI. The CDR3 covers 14 residues. Trimming took off 3 bases at V and 1 base at J, with 9 bases between the two ends.